A single sample gave rise to the 10 T cell receptor beta chains below, sequenced in a study of cytomegalovirus exposure and HLA in healthy donors. PCR amplification relied on 60 Vbeta primers (plus 13 Jbeta primers). Assay: immunoSEQ multiplex PCR; the TCRdb copy retains only in-frame clones and omits some. The profile shows 100,000 to 150,000 clones, about 8.5% of them singletons. The sequenced sample consisted of PBMCs. Source of these receptors: a man in his forties in good health and CMV-seronegative.

The chain combines TRBV19 with TRBJ2-5; D gene unclear. The V end was cut by 5 bases, the J end by 5 bases, with 12 bases between. CDR1 and CDR2 from the germline V gene are LNHDA and SQIVND (reference sequence). CDR3 size: 13 residues. CDR3 DNA sequence: TGTGCCAGTAGTGCCGGAGTTGGGGAGACCCAGTACTTC. This gives the protein CASSAGVGETQYF.

The chain joins TRBV6-6 to TRBJ2-1; 11 bases match TRBD2. CDR3 length: 14 residues. V was clipped by 5 bases and J by 6 bases; unmatched bases: 3. The germline CDR1 and CDR2 sequences are MNHNY and SVGAGI (reference sequence). DNA for the CDR3: TGTGCCAGCAGTATCACTAGCGGGGGCAATGAGCAGTTCTTC. Translation gives CASSITSGGNEQFF.

This clone has more than one count but fewer than ten. The gene calls are TRBV6-1 and TRBJ2-5, with 9 bases matching TRBD1. J lost 5 bases, V lost 6 bases, and 4 bases had no gene match. From germline, CDR1 is MNHNS and CDR2 SASEGT. The CDR3 is 13 amino acids. CDR3 coding DNA: TGTGCCAGCAGGGACAGGGGAGGGGAGACCCAGTACTTC. It specifies CASRDRGGETQYF.

The chain combines TRBV5-1 with TRBJ2-1; a weak D match, TRBD1 (6 bases). The CDR3 length is 15 residues. The V and J ends lost 1 base and 6 bases respectively, with 14 bases between them. The germline CDR1 and CDR2 sequences are SGHRS and YFSETQ. The CDR3 bases are TGCGCCAGCAGCTTGTCAGGGGCGGCGGGCAATGAGCAGTTCTTC. Translated: CASSLSGAAGNEQFF.

The table lists this clone with a few counts. The rearrangement uses TRBV28 and TRBJ1-4; maybe TRBD1 (6 bases). Trimming stripped 10 bases from V and 7 bases from J, with 16 bases between. This CDR3 has 13 amino acids. The germline V gene has CDR1 MDHEN and CDR2 SYDVKM. The CDR3 nucleotides are TGTGCCACCACGGGGGGGGCTGGTGAAAAACTGTTTTTT. Translated, it gives CATTGGAGEKLFF.

In this sample, this clone turned up a few times. J is TRBJ2-7 and V is TRBV19; 7 bases map to TRBD2. The CDR3 has 13 residues. CDR1 is LNHDA, CDR2 SQIVND, per germline (reference sequence). The ends lost 5 bases at V and 0 bases at J; junction bases unmatched: 1. CDR3 sequence reads: CASSGEGSYEQYF. Here the CDR3 DNA reads TGTGCCAGTAGTGGGGAGGGCTCCTACGAGCAGTACTTC.

The V and J genes are TRBV9 and TRBJ2-3; perhaps TRBD2 as D (6 bases). V lost 6 bases, J lost 1 base, and 15 bases lay in between. The CDR3 loop spans 15 amino acids. Germline lookup yields CDR1 SGDLS and CDR2 YYNGEE. CDR3 amino acids: CASNHGRGGTDTQYF. DNA of the CDR3: TGTGCCAGCAACCACGGGCGGGGAGGCACAGATACGCAGTATTTT. The full variable domain, in which reference TRBV9 and TRBJ2-3 provide the parts outside the CDR3, is DSGVTQTPKHLITATGQRVTLRCSPRSGDLSVYWYQQSLDQGLQFLIQYYNGEERAKGNILERFSAQQFPDLHSELNLSSLELGDSALYFCASNHGRGGTDTQYFGPGTRLTVL.

This clone was counted between two and nine times. The V and J genes are TRBV6-6 and TRBJ1-5, with 9 nucleotides matching TRBD1. Germline CDR1 is MNHNY and CDR2 is SVGAGI (reference sequence). V was pared by 2 bases and J by 6 bases, with 5 bases of the junction left unmatched. The CDR3 has 15 amino acids. The CDR3 protein is CASSYHPGQGQPQHF. The CDR3 DNA is TGTGCCAGCAGTTACCATCCGGGACAGGGTCAGCCCCAGCATTTT.

There are a few counts of this clone. The rearrangement uses TRBV4-1 and TRBJ1-1; D call uncertain. The germline V gene has CDR1 MGHRA and CDR2 YSYEKL. V was trimmed by 5 bases and J by 1 base, leaving 8 bases between them. This CDR3 is 13 amino acids long. The CDR3 nucleotides are TGCGCCAGCAGCAAGGGAGAGAACACTGAAGCTTTCTTT. It specifies CASSKGENTEAFF.

This clone was observed a few times. V gene TRBV2 combines with J gene TRBJ1-5; no clear D gene. Germline V gene data show CDR1 as SNHLY and CDR2 as FYNNEI. V shed 7 bases and J shed 3 bases, with 10 bases lying between them. The CDR3 is 13 amino acids. CDR3 residues: CASMRQFNQPQHF. The CDR3 DNA reads as TGTGCCAGCATGAGGCAGTTCAATCAGCCCCAGCATTTT.